Each of the 5 T cell receptor beta chains below was sequenced from the same sample in a study of cytomegalovirus exposure and HLA in healthy donors. A multiplex PCR was run with 60 Vbeta primers and 13 Jbeta primers. Profiled with immunoSEQ multiplex PCR; TCRdb holds only in-frame clones, not every one. This sample has 150,000 to 200,000 clones; roughly 84% occur once, and the top ten carry 0.25% to 0.3%. Sequenced sample: PBMCs. All receptors derive from a boy between 10 and 17 years old in good health and CMV-seronegative.

The J gene is TRBJ2-7, the V gene TRBV2; the D gene is possibly TRBD1 (6 bases). CDR1 and CDR2 from the germline V gene are SNHLY and FYNNEI. CDR3 length: 14 amino acids. V was trimmed by 7 bases and J by 0 bases, leaving 13 bases between them. The CDR3 nucleotides read TGTGCCAGCAAGAAACAGGGCTACTCCTACGAGCAGTACTTC. Its translation is CASKKQGYSYEQYF.

V gene TRBV5-1 combines with J gene TRBJ2-5; no clear D. There are 13 residues in the CDR3. Trimming left V 0 bases short and J 5 bases short, with 8 bases between. Germline CDR1 SGHRS, CDR2 YFSETQ. The CDR3 coding sequence is TGCGCCAGCAGCTTGGCCACAAAGGAGACCCAGTACTTC. Translation: CASSLATKETQYF.

J is TRBJ2-2 and V is TRBV27; 7 positions match TRBD1. Germline loops: CDR1 MNHEY, CDR2 SMNVEV (reference sequence). The junction had 6 bases not matched to a gene; V was cut back by 4 bases and J by 1 base. This CDR3 contains 16 residues. The CDR3 nucleotides read TGTGCCAGCAGTTCCGGGACAGAGCAGAACACCGGGGAGCTGTTTTTT. It encodes CASSSGTEQNTGELFF.

This clone was counted between two and nine times. V gene TRBV5-4 combines with J gene TRBJ1-2; TRBD1 matches at 8 bases. CDR3 length: 17 amino acids. V shed 0 bases and J 6 bases; nucleotides not matched to a gene: 13. Germline assignment: CDR1 SGHNT and CDR2 YYREEE (reference sequence). The CDR3 sequence: CASSLGGGRGLFNGYTF. The CDR3 DNA reads as TGTGCCAGCAGCTTGGGGGGTGGCAGGGGGCTTTTTAATGGCTACACCTTC.

This chain uses TRBV7-3 with TRBJ2-1; 7 positions agree with TRBD2. Germline CDR1 SGHTA, CDR2 FQGTGA. V was clipped by 2 bases and J by 3 bases; unmatched bases: 4. The CDR3 loop spans 15 amino acids. DNA of the CDR3: TGTGCCAGCAGCTTATTAGCGGGCTTCTACAATGAGCAGTTCTTC. This sequence encodes CASSLLAGFYNEQFF.